The rows below give T cell receptor beta chains drawn from one sample of a study of T cells in tumors after PD-1 blockade. The protocol was immunoSEQ multiplex PCR, while the TCRdb copy is restricted to in-frame clones and leaves out a portion. The data contain 40,000 to 55,000 clones, roughly 79% of them singletons. Sequencing was performed on PBMCs, taken before anti-PD-1 treatment. These receptors were taken from a human donor with basal cell carcinoma. The CDR3 runs from the conserved cysteine through the conserved F or W. Each record gives: J gene, clone size, D gene, V gene, CDR3 DNA, CDR3 protein. A D gene is named only where the DNA matches it firmly. Rows give clone size only sometimes, using once, few, many, or a class for an expanded clone.

J: TRBJ1-5; size: few; D: .; V: TRBV19; DNA: TGTGCCAGTACATTCGCAGGGGGCAATCAGCCCCAGCATTTT; CDR3: CASTFAGGNQPQHF
J: TRBJ2-2; size: .; D: TRBD2; V: TRBV28; DNA: TGTGCCAGCAGTCGAGGACTAGCGCGGGTGACCACCGGGGAGCTGTTTTTT; CDR3: CASSRGLARVTTGELFF
J: TRBJ1-4; size: .; D: .; V: TRBV11-1; DNA: TGTGCCAGCAGCCGTGGGAGTAATGAAAAACTGTTTTTT; CDR3: CASSRGSNEKLFF
J: TRBJ1-1; size: medium-sized; D: TRBD1; V: TRBV19; DNA: TGTGCCAGTAGTCTCCGGGACAGGGGGAACACTGAAGCTTTCTTT; CDR3: CASSLRDRGNTEAFF
J: TRBJ2-7; size: .; D: .; V: TRBV28; DNA: TGTGCCAGCAGTTTCAGGACAGTGATGTACTCCGAGTACGAGCAGTACTTC; CDR3: CASSFRTVMYSEYEQYF
J: TRBJ1-1; size: .; D: TRBD1; V: TRBV6-5; DNA: TGTGCCAGCAGCCCCGCAGGGGGCGGCACTGAAGCTTTCTTT; CDR3: CASSPAGGGTEAFF
J: TRBJ1-1; size: many; D: .; V: TRBV2; DNA: TGTGCCAGCAGGCCTGGGACATTGCGGCACCTGAACACTGAAGCTTTCTTT; CDR3: CASRPGTLRHLNTEAFF
J: TRBJ1-5; size: .; D: TRBD1; V: TRBV28; DNA: TGTGCCAGCAGTTCTACCCGGACAGGGACGGGCAATCAGCCCCAGCATTTT; CDR3: CASSSTRTGTGNQPQHF
J: TRBJ1-4; size: .; D: .; V: TRBV29-1; DNA: TGCAGCGTTGGATCGATCGGTCAAAAACTGTTTTTT; CDR3: CSVGSIGQKLFF
J: TRBJ1-1; size: .; D: .; V: TRBV6-5; DNA: TGTGCCAGCCGTTATGCCACTGAAGCTTTCTTT; CDR3: CASRYATEAFF
J: TRBJ2-7; size: .; D: .; V: TRBV9; DNA: TGTGCCAGCAGCGTAGATGGCAGGAGCTACGAGCAGTACTTC; CDR3: CASSVDGRSYEQYF
J: TRBJ1-2; size: .; D: .; V: TRBV7-9; DNA: TGTGCCAGCAGCTTAGAATCCGGAGGCTACACCTTC; CDR3: CASSLESGGYTF
J: TRBJ2-2; size: .; D: TRBD1; V: TRBV4-1; DNA: TGCGCCAGCAGCCAAGTGGTACAGGGGAAAGGGGCCGGGGAGCTGTTTTTT; CDR3: CASSQVVQGKGAGELFF
J: TRBJ2-5; size: .; D: .; V: TRBV5-1; DNA: TGCGCCAGCAGCTTGGACGCTAGCGGAGGGGGGGAGACCCAGTACTTC; CDR3: CASSLDASGGGETQYF
J: TRBJ1-6; size: .; D: .; V: TRBV28; DNA: TGTGCCAGCAGTTTAAGCCCGGAACCCCTCCACTTT; CDR3: CASSLSPEPLHF
J: TRBJ2-7; size: few; D: .; V: TRBV14; DNA: TGTGCCAGCAGCCAAAGGTTAGGGGGGAGTGAGAGGATCTACGAGCAGTACTTC; CDR3: CASSQRLGGSERIYEQYF
J: TRBJ1-1; size: .; D: .; V: TRBV20-1; DNA: TGCAGTGCTAGTGGCAGACTGAACACTGAAGCTTTCTTT; CDR3: CSASGRLNTEAFF
J: TRBJ1-6; size: few; D: .; V: TRBV18; DNA: TGTGCCAGCTCAACCCAGGGGTCCTATAATTCACCCCTCCACTTT; CDR3: CASSTQGSYNSPLHF
J: TRBJ1-1; size: .; D: .; V: TRBV7-8; DNA: TGTGCCAGCAGCCTCTCTTTGAACACTGAAGCTTTCTTT; CDR3: CASSLSLNTEAFF
J: TRBJ2-7; size: .; D: .; V: TRBV15; DNA: TGTGCCACCAGCAGAGATAGAAGGACATCCTACGAGCAGTACTTC; CDR3: CATSRDRRTSYEQYF
J: TRBJ2-7; size: .; D: .; V: TRBV9; DNA: TGTGCCAGCAGCGTAGATCCCGACTACGAGCAGTACTTC; CDR3: CASSVDPDYEQYF
J: TRBJ2-5; size: .; D: .; V: TRBV9; DNA: TGTGCCAGCAGCGTAGACACAGGGAGAGGAGAGACCCAGTACTTC; CDR3: CASSVDTGRGETQYF
J: TRBJ2-7; size: .; D: TRBD1; V: TRBV4-2; DNA: TGTGCCAGCAGCCAAGATCCCTCGGACAGGGCCTACGAGCAGTACTTC; CDR3: CASSQDPSDRAYEQYF
J: TRBJ1-4; size: few; D: .; V: TRBV28; DNA: TGTGCCAGCTTCCAATTAGGAGGGAAACTGTTTTTT; CDR3: CASFQLGGKLFF
J: TRBJ1-1; size: few; D: .; V: TRBV28; DNA: TGTGCCAGCAGTTTGGTAGAGAGGAACACTGAAGCTTTCTTT; CDR3: CASSLVERNTEAFF
J: TRBJ1-1; size: .; D: .; V: TRBV9; DNA: TGTGCCAGCAGCCCCCAGAACACTGAAGCTTTCTTT; CDR3: CASSPQNTEAFF